The table lists the clone carrying this T cell receptor (beta chain) with a few counts. Its antigen is not known. As the template, RNA transcripts were used to amplify TCR beta CDR3 regions. The workflow started with a first-round RT-PCR run with HTBI primers and then moved on to a second-round multiplex PCR. One entry per CDR3 protein, called by TCRdb with MiXCR from the multiplex PCR reads. Of about 240,000 distinct CDR3 sequences in the sample, about 47% were seen once. The entry originates in a study of Graves' ophthalmopathy and Graves' hyperthyroidism. Study information: At initial diagnosis, peripheral blood was obtained, and this preceded any treatment.

Study-level results: Most expanded clonotypes from thyroid (those above 0.001 frequency) were also found in blood.

Looked up from germline, CDR1 is KGHDR and CDR2 is SFDVKD. Unmatched junction bases numbered 6, after V lost 3 bases and J lost 6 bases. CDR3 length: 15 amino acids. The sequenced sample was peripheral blood. The sequence was obtained from an adult man with Graves' ophthalmopathy. The chain has TRBV24-1 and TRBJ2-2, with TRBD2 matching 7 bases. The CDR3 bases are TGTGCCACCAGTGATCCCCCAGCGGGATCCGGGGAGCTGTTTTTT. Its translation: CATSDPPAGSGELFF.